This T cell receptor (beta chain) came from a study of T cell responses to AZD1222 COVID-19 vaccine. Study conclusions and caveats: Baseline seropositives among AZD1222 recipients totaled only 5 to 7.

With regard to this clone: Its antigen is currently unknown.

CDR3 length: 13 residues. V lost 6 bases, J lost 2 bases, and 12 bases lay in between. The germline V gene encodes CDR1 SGHRS and CDR2 YFSETQ. Sequenced by immunoSEQ multiplex PCR; TCRdb stores in-frame clones only, minus some. In the table there are 180,000 or so clones, 93% of which are singletons. This receptor was taken from an adult in good health. Sequencing was performed on peripheral blood, taken on day 0 of AZD1222 vaccination. V and J are TRBV5-1 and TRBJ2-7, with D tentatively TRBD1 (6 bases). CDR3 nucleotides: TGCGCCAGCACATATGGACAGACCTACGAGCAGTACTTC. Amino acid sequence: CASTYGQTYEQYF.